Listed below are T cell receptor beta chains from one sample, sequenced in a study of Graves' ophthalmopathy and Graves' hyperthyroidism. MiXCR was run by TCRdb on the multiplex PCR reads, yielding one entry per CDR3 protein. The sample includes about 740,000 distinct CDR3 sequences, 35% to 50% of them seen just once. The sequencing sample was made of peripheral blood. These receptors all stem from an adult man with Graves' ophthalmopathy. Both conserved end residues are part of each CDR3. The order of the fields is clone size, J gene, V gene, D gene, CDR3 DNA, CDR3 protein. D genes are given only for firm matches. Size is omitted from some rows. Given values are once, few, many or a class for expanded clones.

.,TRBJ1-5,TRBV7-9,.,TGTGCCAGCAGCTTTGGGACGGTTAGCAGTCAGCCCCAGCATTTT,CASSFGTVSSQPQHF
.,TRBJ2-5,TRBV19,TRBD1,TGTGCCAGTAGTGTAACCGGGACAGGCCAAGAGACCCAGTACTTC,CASSVTGTGQETQYF
.,TRBJ2-2,TRBV24-1,TRBD1,TGTGCCACCAGTGATTTCCCTCGTGGGACAGACACCGGGGAGCTGTTTTTT,CATSDFPRGTDTGELFF
.,TRBJ1-3,TRBV7-9,.,TGTGCCAGCAGCCGATATGACTCGCGGGGATCGTCTGGAAACACCATATATTTT,CASSRYDSRGSSGNTIYF
many,TRBJ1-5,TRBV15,.,TGTGCCACCAGCAGAGACAAGGGGACGGGATATAGCAATCAGCCCCAGCATTTT,CATSRDKGTGYSNQPQHF
.,TRBJ2-2,TRBV25-1,.,TGCGCCAGCAGCCAAGAAGAAGGGACCGGGGAGCTGTTTTTT,CASSQEEGTGELFF
.,TRBJ2-7,TRBV20-1,TRBD2,TGCAGTGCTAGTCCGGGACTAGCGGGTAAAGAGCAGTACTTC,CSASPGLAGKEQYF
once,TRBJ1-3,TRBV25-1,.,TGTGCCAGCAGTGAAATTATACCGGGCTCTGGAAACACCATATATTTT,CASSEIIPGSGNTIYF
.,TRBJ1-2,TRBV20-1,.,TGCAGTGCTAGCCAACAGGAGATCTATGACTACACCTTC,CSASQQEIYDYTF
.,TRBJ1-1,TRBV10-3,.,TGTGCCACCGCGACAGGAACTGAAGCTTTCTTT,CATATGTEAFF
many,TRBJ2-7,TRBV15,.,TGTGCCACCAGCACAGGATCCGGGACGGACGTTTCCTACGAGCAGTACTTC,CATSTGSGTDVSYEQYF
many,TRBJ1-2,TRBV9,.,TGTGCCAGCAGCGCGGGACCTGAGTTCTATGGCTACACCTTC,CASSAGPEFYGYTF
few,TRBJ2-7,TRBV11-2,.,TGTGCCAGTAGTATCCGGACACCAGGGGTCGGCCCCTACGAGCAGTACTTC,CASSIRTPGVGPYEQYF
many,TRBJ1-2,TRBV11-2,TRBD1,TGTGCCAGCAGCCGGGACAGTTCCTCCTATGGCTACACCTTC,CASSRDSSSYGYTF
few,TRBJ2-6,TRBV7-9,TRBD2,TGTGCCAGCCAAGGGGGACGACTAGCGGGATTAGGGGCCAACGTCCTGACTTTC,CASQGGRLAGLGANVLTF
many,TRBJ1-5,TRBV2,TRBD1,TGTGCCACCCGGGAGGGGGCTGATCAGCCCCAGCATTTT,CATREGADQPQHF
.,TRBJ2-5,TRBV10-3,TRBD1,TGTGCCAGCAGTTACGGGACAGGGGCAATGGAGACCCAGTACTTC,CASSYGTGAMETQYF
.,TRBJ2-5,TRBV7-2,.,TGTGCCAGCGGCCTAGTTCCAGCCCGGCAAGAGACCCAGTACTTC,CASGLVPARQETQYF
.,TRBJ2-2,TRBV2,TRBD1,TGTGCCAGCAGTGGTGTAGGGACAGTGAAAGAGGGGGAGCTGTTTTTT,CASSGVGTVKEGELFF
many,TRBJ1-1,TRBV5-1,TRBD1,TGCGCCAGCAGCAAGTCAGGGGGAGGCACTGAAGCTTTCTTT,CASSKSGGGTEAFF
.,TRBJ2-6,TRBV10-3,.,TGTGCCAACAGCCCCTCGGGGGCCAACGTCCTGACTTTC,CANSPSGANVLTF
.,TRBJ2-3,TRBV10-3,TRBD2,TGTGCCAGCAGCGCTAGCGGGGGGAGCACAGATACGCAGTATTTT,CASSASGGSTDTQYF